Shown below are 12 T cell receptor beta chains from a single sample sequenced in a study of blood T cell repertoires in COVID-19. Profiling relied on immunoSEQ multiplex PCR, and the TCRdb table lists in-frame clones only, not all of them. This table has a few hundred thousand clones, approximately 88% appearing once. The sample taken for sequencing was peripheral blood. The receptors were gathered from a human donor in a cohort sampled during active COVID-19.

This chain links TRBV7-9 with TRBJ1-1; D uncertain. The CDR3 is 14 amino acids. V dropped 7 bases and J dropped 3 bases, with 15 bases sitting between them. The germline V gene has CDR1 SEHNR and CDR2 FQNEAQ (reference sequence). CDR3 amino acids: CASTSEGGHTEAFF. DNA for the CDR3: TGTGCCAGCACCTCGGAGGGCGGGCACACTGAAGCTTTCTTT. The variable domain in full, completed from reference TRBV7-9 and TRBJ1-1, reads DTGVSQNPRHKITKRGQNVTFRCDPISEHNRLYWYRQTLGQGPEFLTYFQNEAQLEKSRLLSDRFSAERPKGSFSTLEIQRTEQGDSAMYLCASTSEGGHTEAFFGQGTRLTVV.

The chain employs TRBV30 and TRBJ1-5; 8 positions agree with TRBD1. This CDR3 is 15 amino acids long. CDR1 is GTSNPN, CDR2 SVGIG, per germline (reference sequence). J gave up 4 bases and V 3 bases, and 8 bases lay outside the gene matches. CDR3 protein: CAWRLRQGYNQPQHF. The CDR3 DNA sequence: TGTGCCTGGAGGCTAAGACAGGGGTATAATCAGCCCCAGCATTTT.

The table lists this clone with a count of one. The V and J genes are TRBV10-1 and TRBJ1-2; D perhaps matches TRBD1 (6 bases). Trimming stripped 5 bases from V and 7 bases from J, with 17 bases between. Germline lookup yields CDR1 WNHNN and CDR2 SYGVQD (reference sequence). The CDR3 covers 14 residues. The CDR3 reads CASSPSRAGAGYTF. CDR3 nucleotide sequence: TGCGCCAGCAGTCCCTCTCGGGCAGGGGCTGGCTACACCTTC.

The table lists this clone with a count of one. The chain links TRBV5-5 to TRBJ1-2, with 9 bases lining up with TRBD1. The V gene's germline CDR1 is SGHKS and CDR2 YYEKEE (reference sequence). The CDR3 is made up of 15 amino acids. With V trimmed by 9 bases and J by 7 bases, 16 bases remained unmatched. CDR3 bases: TGTGCCACCTATTCCGGGACAGGGTGGGGAGGTGGCTACACCTTC. The encoded protein is CATYSGTGWGGGYTF.

This clone was counted once. The chain recombines TRBV7-9 with TRBJ2-7, with a tentative D call TRBD1 (6 bases). CDR3 size: 15 residues. Germline V gene lookup returns CDR1 SEHNR and CDR2 FQNEAQ (reference sequence). V dropped 7 bases and J dropped 2 bases, with 18 bases sitting between them. The CDR3 DNA reads as TGTGCCAGCAACCCTTTCCGGGACATTCCCTACGAGCAGTACTTC. It encodes CASNPFRDIPYEQYF.

The V gene is TRBV5-8, the J gene TRBJ2-1; 7 bases are a match to TRBD1. This CDR3 is 14 amino acids long. Trimming removed 2 bases from V and 5 bases from J; junction bases left unmatched: 4. Germline V gene data show CDR1 as SGHTS and CDR2 as YDEGEE. The CDR3 region is CASSLPDRDNEQFF. In DNA, the CDR3 is TGTGCCAGCAGCTTACCTGACAGGGACAATGAGCAGTTCTTC.

This chain uses TRBV10-3 with TRBJ2-2; TRBD1 aligns across 8 bases. Per germline, CDR1 ENHRY and CDR2 SYGVKD. This CDR3 has 14 amino acids. J gave up 4 bases and V 4 bases, and 2 bases lay outside the gene matches. For the CDR3, the DNA is TGTGCCATCAGTGGACAGGGGATCACCGGGGAGCTGTTTTTT. Protein product: CAISGQGITGELFF.

The V gene is TRBV7-2, the J gene TRBJ2-1; 7 positions match TRBD2. V was pared by 10 bases and J by 2 bases, with 5 bases of the junction left unmatched. This CDR3 spans 13 amino acids. CDR1 is SGHTA, CDR2 FQGNSA, per germline. The CDR3 nucleotides are TGTGCCACCCGGGGAGGGACCTACAATGAGCAGTTCTTC. The encoded protein is CATRGGTYNEQFF.

The chain couples TRBV5-1 to TRBJ2-7, with 9 nucleotides matching TRBD1. V trimming: 0 bases; J trimming: 2 bases; junction bases outside the gene matches: 3. Germline lookup yields CDR1 SGHRS and CDR2 YFSETQ. This CDR3 is built from 15 residues. CDR3 sequence: CASSLARTGAYEQYF. DNA for the CDR3: TGCGCCAGCAGCTTGGCTAGGACAGGGGCCTACGAGCAGTACTTC.

This clone was seen once. The CDR3: CASRTRQGGNSPLHF. The CDR3 DNA reads TGTGCCAGCAGGACACGACAGGGAGGAAATTCACCCCTCCACTTT. This chain connects TRBV4-2 to TRBJ1-6; 7 bases fit TRBD1. The CDR3 contains 15 residues. Germline CDR1 and CDR2: LGHNA and YNFKEQ. V lost 6 bases and J lost 7; bases outside the gene matches: 9.

The chain has TRBV5-6 and TRBJ1-6, with D perhaps TRBD1 (6 bases). This CDR3 is 14 amino acids long. The V end lost 3 bases, the J end lost 8 bases, and 12 bases lay between the germline ends. Germline CDR1 reads SGHDT; CDR2 reads YYEEEE. The CDR3 sequence is CASSWGGADSPLHF. Written as DNA, the CDR3 is TGTGCCAGCAGCTGGGGGGGGGCAGATTCACCCCTCCACTTT.

The rearrangement links TRBV27 to TRBJ1-2, with a tentative D call TRBD1 (6 bases). The CDR3 consists of 12 residues. Trimming cost V 9 bases and J 3 bases, with 11 bases left between them. CDR1 is MNHEY and CDR2 is SMNVEV in the germline V gene (reference sequence). CDR3 sequence: CASQDSHYGYTF. The CDR3 region has the DNA TGTGCCAGTCAGGACAGTCACTATGGCTACACCTTC.